The 2 T cell receptor beta chains in this list originate from one sample, sequenced in a study of blood T cells in healthy people across ages. The second PCR ran about 6 to 11 cycles with a sample-barcoded 5' primer and J-beta primers. TCRdb reanalysed the 5' RACE reads using MiXCR and keeps one entry per CDR3 protein. The sample shows 650,000 to 1,000,000 distinct CDR3 sequences, 35% to 40% of them seen only once. The sequenced sample was blood. The receptors derive from a man aged 18 to 30 in good health.

As to this clonotype: Possible read error: a much larger clone is one base away. V is TRBV7-2 and J is TRBJ2-3, with D maybe TRBD2 (5 bases). CDR1 and CDR2 from the germline V gene are SGHTA and FQGNSA. The CDR3 has 13 amino acids. The germline V and J ends were trimmed by 5 bases and 2 bases, with 8 bases remaining between them. In DNA, the CDR3 is TGTGCCAGCAGCGTAGACTACACAGATACGCAGTATTTT. This gives the protein CASSVDYTDTQYF. The variable domain in full, completed from reference TRBV7-2 and TRBJ2-3, reads GAGVSQSPSNKVTEKGKDVELRCDPISGHTALYWYRQSLGQGLEFLIYFQGNSAPDKSGLPSDRFSAERTGGSVSTLTIQRTQQEDSAVYLCASSVDYTDTQYFGPGTRLTVL.

This clonotype was counted once. This chain's CDR3 is CASSFAGASYNEQYF. CDR3 in DNA: TGTGCCAGCAGCTTCGCAGGGGCCTCCTACAATGAGCAGTACTTC. The chain employs TRBV5-5 and TRBJ2-1; the D gene is possibly TRBD1 (6 bases). The J call may not be correct, given that the DNA end is closer to TRBJ2-7. The CDR3 extends over 15 amino acids. Germline V gene data show CDR1 as SGHKS and CDR2 as YYEKEE (reference sequence).